This TCR beta chain was recorded in a study of graft-versus-host responses after intestinal transplantation. Study at large: Anti-thymocyte globulin induction was given to all recipients, followed by tacrolimus and steroids for around three years.

Per germline, CDR1 SGHRS and CDR2 YFSETQ. The CDR3 is 13 amino acids. The V end lost 4 bases, the J end lost 4 bases, and 12 bases lay between the germline ends. Libraries were prepared by immunoSEQ multiplex PCR; TCRdb keeps only in-frame clonotypes and omits some of them. This table holds more than 70,000 clones, 75% to 90% found once. Findings and caveats of the study: GvH clones surfaced in recipient marrow, some emerging earlier in ileum or blood.

Concerning this clone itself: Its antigen remains unknown.

The input for sequencing was unstimulated CD4+ T cells sorted from spleen or lymph node cells, taken before intestinal transplant. This clonotype was sampled from a human donor who received an intestinal transplant. The chain combines TRBV5-1 with TRBJ2-7; D call uncertain. CDR3 protein: CASSRYGEYEQYF. The DNA of the CDR3 is TGCGCCAGCAGCCGGTACGGAGAATACGAGCAGTACTTC. Using reference TRBV5-1 and TRBJ2-7 for the parts outside the CDR3, the full variable domain is KAGVTQTPRYLIKTRGQQVTLSCSPISGHRSVSWYQQTPGQGLQFLFEYFSETQRNKGNFPGRFSGRQFSNSRSEMNVSTLELGDSALYLCASSRYGEYEQYFGPGTRLTVT.